The T cell receptor (beta chain) under discussion was sequenced for a study of Ad26.COV2.S vaccination and SARS-CoV-2 variants. Study as a whole: Ad26.COV2.S given intramuscularly, once or twice 56 days apart.

Some clones are missing from TCRdb's copy, which holds only in-frame ones; the method was immunoSEQ multiplex PCR. The table includes fewer than 800,000 clones, 89% detected once. Treatment: 19 received Ad26.COV2.S at low or high dose, single or two shots; about 5 received placebo; per-sample allocation not given. Vaccine and placebo recipients were sampled on day 63 after the first injection. The germline V and J ends were trimmed by 4 bases and 7 bases, with 2 bases remaining between them. The germline CDR1 and CDR2 sequences are SGHAT and FQNNGV. The CDR3 sequence is 10 residues long. The chain uses TRBV11-2 and TRBJ2-1, with unresolved D. The sample here was peripheral blood, taken in a trial of Ad26.COV2.S vaccine versus placebo. The origin of this receptor is a person aged 18 to 65 who received the Ad26.COV2.S COVID-19 vaccine or a placebo. CDR3 DNA: TGTGCCAGCAGCTGGAATGAGCAGTTCTTC. It codes for CASSWNEQFF.